This TCR beta chain was documented in a study of molecular identifiers for immune sequencing clone quantification. TCRdb re-called the PCR reads with MiXCR, one entry per CDR3 protein. The sample contains just under 650,000 distinct CDR3 sequences, approximately 20% of which appear only once. CDR1 and CDR2 (germline): SQVTM, ANQGSEA. The CDR3 consists of 11 residues. Regarding this clonotype: At one end the junction does not follow the germline gene, possibly because of a read error.

This receptor was identified in a human donor in good health. Some libraries in this study had Jurkat cell RNA spiked in. What was sequenced was naive CD8+ T cells from blood, with Jurkat cell RNA spiked in. Subset indicated: FACS-sorted CD8+CD4-CCR7+CD45RA+ naive T cells. This chain joins TRBV29-1 and TRBJ2-7, with D unresolved. The CDR3 bases are TGCAGCGTGGAAGGTCTAAACGAGCAGTACTTC. Amino acid sequence: CSVEGLNEQYF.